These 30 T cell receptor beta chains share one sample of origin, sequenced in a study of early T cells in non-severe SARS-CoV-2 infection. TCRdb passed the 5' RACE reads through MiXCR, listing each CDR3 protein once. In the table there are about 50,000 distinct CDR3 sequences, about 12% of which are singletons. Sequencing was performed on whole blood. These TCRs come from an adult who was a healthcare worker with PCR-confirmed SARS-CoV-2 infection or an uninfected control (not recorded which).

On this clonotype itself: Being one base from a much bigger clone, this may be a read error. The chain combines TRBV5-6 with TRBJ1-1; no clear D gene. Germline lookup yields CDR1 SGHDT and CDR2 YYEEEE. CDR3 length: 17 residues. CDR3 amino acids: CASSSLTVFLMNTEALF. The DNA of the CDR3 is TGTGCCAGCAGCTCGCTAACAGTTTTTCTTATGAACACTGAAGCTCTCTTT.

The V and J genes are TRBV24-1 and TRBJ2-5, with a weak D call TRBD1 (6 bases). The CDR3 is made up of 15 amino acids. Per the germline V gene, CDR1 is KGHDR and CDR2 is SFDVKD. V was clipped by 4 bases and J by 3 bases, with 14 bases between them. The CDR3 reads CATSDPGDPKETQYF. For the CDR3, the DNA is TGTGCCACCAGTGACCCAGGGGATCCCAAAGAGACCCAGTACTTC.

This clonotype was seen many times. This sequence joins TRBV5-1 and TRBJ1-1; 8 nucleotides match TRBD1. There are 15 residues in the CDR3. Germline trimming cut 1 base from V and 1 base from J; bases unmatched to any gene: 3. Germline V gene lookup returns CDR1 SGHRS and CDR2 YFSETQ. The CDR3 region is CASSLFDRGNTEAFF. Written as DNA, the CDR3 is TGCGCCAGCAGCTTGTTCGACAGGGGGAACACTGAAGCTTTCTTT.

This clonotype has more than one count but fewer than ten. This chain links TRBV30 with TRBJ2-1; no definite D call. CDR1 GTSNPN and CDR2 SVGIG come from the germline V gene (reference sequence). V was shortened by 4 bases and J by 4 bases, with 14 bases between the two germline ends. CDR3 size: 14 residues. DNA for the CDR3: TGTGCCTGGACAACCAAGGGCCGGTACAATGAGCAGTTCTTC. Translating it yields CAWTTKGRYNEQFF.

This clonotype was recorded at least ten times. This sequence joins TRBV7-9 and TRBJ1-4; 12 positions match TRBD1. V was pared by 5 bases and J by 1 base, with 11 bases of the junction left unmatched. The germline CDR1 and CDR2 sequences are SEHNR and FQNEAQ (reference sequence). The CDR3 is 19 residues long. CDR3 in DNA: TGTGCCAGCAGCCCCGGGACAGGGGGCCAGGAGGAAACTAATGAAAAACTGTTTTTT. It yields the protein CASSPGTGGQEETNEKLFF.

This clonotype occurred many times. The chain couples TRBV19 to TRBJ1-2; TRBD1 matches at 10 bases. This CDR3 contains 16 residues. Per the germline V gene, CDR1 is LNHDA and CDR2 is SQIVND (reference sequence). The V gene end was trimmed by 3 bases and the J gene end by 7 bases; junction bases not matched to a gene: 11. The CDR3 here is CASSIPPGTGEAGYTF. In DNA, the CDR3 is TGTGCCAGTAGTATCCCACCCGGGACAGGGGAGGCTGGCTACACCTTC. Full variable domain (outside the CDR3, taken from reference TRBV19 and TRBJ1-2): DGGITQSPKYLFRKEGQNVTLSCEQNLNHDAMYWYRQDPGQGLRLIYYSQIVNDFQKGDIAEGYSVSREKKESFPLTVTSAQKNPTAFYLCASSIPPGTGEAGYTFGSGTRLTVV.

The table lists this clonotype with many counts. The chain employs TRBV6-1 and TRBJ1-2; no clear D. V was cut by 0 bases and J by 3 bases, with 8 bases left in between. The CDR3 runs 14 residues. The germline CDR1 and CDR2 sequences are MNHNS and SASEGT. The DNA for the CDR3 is TGTGCCAGCAGTGAAGCGCGGCAGTACTATGGCTACACCTTC. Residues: CASSEARQYYGYTF.

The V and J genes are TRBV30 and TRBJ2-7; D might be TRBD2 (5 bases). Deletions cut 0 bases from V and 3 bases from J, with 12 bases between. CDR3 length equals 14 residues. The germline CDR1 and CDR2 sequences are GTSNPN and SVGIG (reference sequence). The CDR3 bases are TGTGCCTGGAGTGTATTTTCGGGGAACTACGAGCAGTACTTC. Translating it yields CAWSVFSGNYEQYF.

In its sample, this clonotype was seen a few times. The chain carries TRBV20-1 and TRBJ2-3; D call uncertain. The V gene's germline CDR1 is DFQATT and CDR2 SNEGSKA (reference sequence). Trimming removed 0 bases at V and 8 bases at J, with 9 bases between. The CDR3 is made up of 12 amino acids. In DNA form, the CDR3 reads TGCAGTGCTAGAGATACCCGAGGTACGCAGTATTTT. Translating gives CSARDTRGTQYF.

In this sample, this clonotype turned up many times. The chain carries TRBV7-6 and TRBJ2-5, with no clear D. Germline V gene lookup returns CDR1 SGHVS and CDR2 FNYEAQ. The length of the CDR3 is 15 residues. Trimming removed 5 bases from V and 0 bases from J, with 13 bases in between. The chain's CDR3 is CASSPRLGYQETQYF. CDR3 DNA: TGTGCCAGCAGCCCCCGATTAGGATACCAAGAGACCCAGTACTTC.

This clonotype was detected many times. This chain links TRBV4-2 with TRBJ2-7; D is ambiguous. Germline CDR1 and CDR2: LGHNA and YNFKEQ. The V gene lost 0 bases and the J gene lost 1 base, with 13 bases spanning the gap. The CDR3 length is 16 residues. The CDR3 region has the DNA TGTGCCAGCAGCCAAGATCTACAGTCCTTATCCTACGAGCAGTACTTC. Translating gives CASSQDLQSLSYEQYF.

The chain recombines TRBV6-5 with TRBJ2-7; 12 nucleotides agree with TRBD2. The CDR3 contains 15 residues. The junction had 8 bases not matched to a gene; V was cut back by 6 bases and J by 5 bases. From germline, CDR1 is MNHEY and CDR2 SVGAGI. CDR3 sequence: CASSSSTSGRDEQYF. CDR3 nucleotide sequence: TGTGCCAGCAGCTCCTCGACTAGCGGGAGAGACGAGCAGTACTTC.

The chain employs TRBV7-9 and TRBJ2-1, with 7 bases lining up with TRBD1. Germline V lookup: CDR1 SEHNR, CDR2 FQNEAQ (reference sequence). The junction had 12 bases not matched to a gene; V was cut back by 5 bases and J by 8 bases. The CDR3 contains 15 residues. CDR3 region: CASSLTQGSWDEQFF. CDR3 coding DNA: TGTGCCAGCAGCCTCACACAGGGGTCCTGGGATGAGCAGTTCTTC.

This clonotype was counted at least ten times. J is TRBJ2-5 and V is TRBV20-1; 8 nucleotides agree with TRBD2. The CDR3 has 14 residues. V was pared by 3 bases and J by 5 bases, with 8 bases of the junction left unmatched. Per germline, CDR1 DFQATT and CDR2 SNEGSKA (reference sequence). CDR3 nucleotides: TGCAGTGCTAGCCGGGGGGGCCGGTTGGAGACCCAGTACTTC. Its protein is CSASRGGRLETQYF.

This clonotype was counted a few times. This chain's CDR3 is CASSLVVNTEAFF. Here the CDR3 DNA reads TGCGCCAGCAGCTTGGTTGTGAACACTGAAGCTTTCTTT. The chain joins TRBV5-1 to TRBJ1-1; no definite D call. Germline CDR1 SGHRS, CDR2 YFSETQ. V lost 0 bases and J lost 0, with 3 bases in between. This CDR3 is 13 amino acids long.

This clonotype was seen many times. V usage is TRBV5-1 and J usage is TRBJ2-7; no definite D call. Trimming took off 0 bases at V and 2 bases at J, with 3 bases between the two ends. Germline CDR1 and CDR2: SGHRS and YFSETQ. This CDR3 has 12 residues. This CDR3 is CASSLAAYEQYF. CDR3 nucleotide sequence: TGCGCCAGCAGCTTGGCCGCCTACGAGCAGTACTTC.

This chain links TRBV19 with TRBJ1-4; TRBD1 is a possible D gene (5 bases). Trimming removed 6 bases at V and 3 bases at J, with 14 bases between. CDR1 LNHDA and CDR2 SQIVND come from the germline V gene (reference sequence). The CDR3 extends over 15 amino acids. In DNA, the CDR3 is TGTGCCAGTAGGAGGGACGGAAGCCCTAATGAAAAACTGTTTTTT. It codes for CASRRDGSPNEKLFF.

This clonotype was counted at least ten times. In DNA, the CDR3 is TGCAGTGCGACAGACAGGGGGAATTACAATGAGCAGTTCTTC. Residues: CSATDRGNYNEQFF. The V gene is TRBV20-1, the J gene TRBJ2-1; 9 bases map to TRBD1. CDR1 and CDR2 from the germline V gene are DFQATT and SNEGSKA (reference sequence). V lost 6 bases to trimming and J lost 4 bases; unmatched junction nucleotides: 7. This CDR3 region has 14 residues.

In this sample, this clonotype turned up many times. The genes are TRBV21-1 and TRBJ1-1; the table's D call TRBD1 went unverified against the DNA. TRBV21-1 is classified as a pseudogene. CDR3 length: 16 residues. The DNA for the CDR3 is TGTGCCAGCAGCAAAGAGGGGGCAGGGCAGAACACTGAAGCTTTCTTT. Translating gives CASSKEGAGQNTEAFF.

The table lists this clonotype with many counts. The CDR3, as DNA: TGTGCCAGCAGCTTGGACAGGAACTCCTACGAGCAGTACTTC. Amino acids: CASSLDRNSYEQYF. This sequence joins TRBV27 and TRBJ2-7; 7 bases fit TRBD1. V lost 6 bases and J lost 0; bases outside the gene matches: 5. Looked up from germline, CDR1 is MNHEY and CDR2 is SMNVEV (reference sequence). The CDR3 contains 14 residues.

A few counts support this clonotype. As DNA, the CDR3 is TGTGCCAGTAGTATTTACAGGGAGAACTATGGCTACACCTTC. Its protein is CASSIYRENYGYTF. This chain links TRBV19 with TRBJ1-2; D perhaps matches TRBD1 (6 bases). There are 14 residues in the CDR3. Germline V gene lookup returns CDR1 LNHDA and CDR2 SQIVND (reference sequence). Trimming removed 3 bases from V and 2 bases from J, with 10 bases in between.

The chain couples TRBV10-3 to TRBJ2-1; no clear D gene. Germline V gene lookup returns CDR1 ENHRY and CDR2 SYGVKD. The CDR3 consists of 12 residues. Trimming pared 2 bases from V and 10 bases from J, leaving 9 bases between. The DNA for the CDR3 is TGTGCCATCAGTGAGAGGCTTGCGGAGCAGTTCTTC. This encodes CAISERLAEQFF.

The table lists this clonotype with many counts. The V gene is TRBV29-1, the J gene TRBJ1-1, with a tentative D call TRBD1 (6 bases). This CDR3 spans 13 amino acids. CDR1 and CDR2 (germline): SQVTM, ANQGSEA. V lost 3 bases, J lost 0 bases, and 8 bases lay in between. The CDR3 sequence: CSVDRGLNTEAFF. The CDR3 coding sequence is TGCAGCGTTGACAGGGGCCTGAACACTGAAGCTTTCTTT.

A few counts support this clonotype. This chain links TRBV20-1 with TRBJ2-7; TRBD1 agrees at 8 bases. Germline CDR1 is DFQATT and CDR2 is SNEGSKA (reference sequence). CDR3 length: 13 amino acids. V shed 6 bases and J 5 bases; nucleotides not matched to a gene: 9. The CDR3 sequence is CSADQGAVHEQYF. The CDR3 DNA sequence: TGCAGTGCCGATCAGGGGGCAGTCCACGAGCAGTACTTC.

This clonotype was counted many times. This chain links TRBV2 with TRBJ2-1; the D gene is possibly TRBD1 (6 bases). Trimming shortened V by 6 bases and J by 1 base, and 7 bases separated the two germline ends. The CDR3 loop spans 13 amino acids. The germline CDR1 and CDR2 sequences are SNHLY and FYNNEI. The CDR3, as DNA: TGTGCCAGCAGAGGGGGATCCTACAATGAGCAGTTCTTC. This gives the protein CASRGGSYNEQFF.

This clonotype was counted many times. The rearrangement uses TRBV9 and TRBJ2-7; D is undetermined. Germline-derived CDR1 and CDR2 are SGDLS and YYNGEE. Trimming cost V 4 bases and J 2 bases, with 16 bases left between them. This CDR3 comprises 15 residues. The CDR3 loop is CASSPTWVLAYEQYF. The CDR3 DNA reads TGTGCCAGCAGCCCGACCTGGGTACTGGCCTACGAGCAGTACTTC.

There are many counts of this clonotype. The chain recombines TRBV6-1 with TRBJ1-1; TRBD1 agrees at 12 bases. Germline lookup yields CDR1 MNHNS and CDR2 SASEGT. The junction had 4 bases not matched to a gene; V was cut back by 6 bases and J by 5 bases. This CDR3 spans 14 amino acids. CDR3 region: CASRRGQGATEAFF. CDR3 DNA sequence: TGTGCCAGCAGAAGGGGACAGGGGGCAACTGAAGCTTTCTTT.

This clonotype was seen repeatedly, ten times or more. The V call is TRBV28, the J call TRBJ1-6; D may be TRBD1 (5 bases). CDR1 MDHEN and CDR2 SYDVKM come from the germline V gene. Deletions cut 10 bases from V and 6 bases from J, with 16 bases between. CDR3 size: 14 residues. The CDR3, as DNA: TGTGCCATCGGGGCGGCGGGTCTTAATTCACCCCTCCACTTT. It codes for CAIGAAGLNSPLHF. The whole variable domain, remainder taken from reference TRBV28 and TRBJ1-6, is DVKVTQSSRYLVKRTGEKVFLECVQDMDHENMFWYRQDPGLGLRLIYFSYDVKMKEKGDIPEGYSVSREKKERFSLILESASTNQTSMYLCAIGAAGLNSPLHFGNGTRLTVT.

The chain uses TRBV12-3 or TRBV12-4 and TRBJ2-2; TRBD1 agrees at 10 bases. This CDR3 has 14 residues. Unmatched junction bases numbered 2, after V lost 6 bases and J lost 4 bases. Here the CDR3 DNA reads TGTGCCAGCAGGGGACAGGGGAGCACCGGGGAGCTGTTTTTT. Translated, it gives CASRGQGSTGELFF.

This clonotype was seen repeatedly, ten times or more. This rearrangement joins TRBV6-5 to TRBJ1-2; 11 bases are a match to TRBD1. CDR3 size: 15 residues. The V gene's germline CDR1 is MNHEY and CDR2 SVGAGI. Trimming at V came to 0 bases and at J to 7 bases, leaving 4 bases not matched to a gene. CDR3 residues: CASSYSDRGRGGYTF. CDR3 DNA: TGTGCCAGCAGTTACTCGGACAGGGGGCGAGGTGGCTACACCTTC.